These T cell receptor beta chains were read from a single sample in a study of response to subunit inactivated influenza vaccine. TCRdb called the RT-PCR reads again in MiXCR, with one record for every CDR3 protein. The data contain around 710,000 distinct CDR3 sequences, 14% of them singletons. Sequenced here: PBMCs from blood, sampled around 14 days before vaccination. The origin of the receptors is a man aged 45-60 years who received an inactivated influenza vaccine. The CDR3 runs from the conserved cysteine through the conserved F or W. A D gene is named only where the DNA matches it firmly. Clone size appears in some rows only: once, few, many, or a class for an expanded clone.

j_call clone_size v_call d_call cdr3_length cdr3_nt cdr3_aa
TRBJ1-2 many TRBV10-3 . 16 TGTGCCATCAGTGAAACTCGACAACTAATCTCAAATGGCTACACCTTC CAISETRQLISNGYTF
TRBJ1-2 many TRBV5-1 . 14 TGCGCCAGCAGCTCGGGGACAAGCTATGATGGCTACACCTTC CASSSGTSYDGYTF
TRBJ2-2 few TRBV9 TRBD2 16 TGTGCCAGCAGCCCCGGGGTAGCGGGGGTCAACGGGGAGCTGTTTTTT CASSPGVAGVNGELFF
TRBJ2-2 . TRBV7-9 . 13 TGTGCCAGCAGCTTAATGATACCCGGGGAGCTGTTTTTT CASSLMIPGELFF
TRBJ2-7 . TRBV19 TRBD2 16 TGTGCCAGTAGTATAGATGGCGGGACTAGCGGGCGCGAGCAGTACTTC CASSIDGGTSGREQYF
TRBJ2-1 few TRBV3-1 TRBD2 15 TGTGCCAGCAGCCAAGAAGGACTAGCGGGGGAAGAGCAGTTCTTC CASSQEGLAGEEQFF
TRBJ2-1 many TRBV10-3 TRBD1 16 TGTGCCATCAGGCAGGGGGCAGGCGGGGATAACAATGAGCAGTTCTTC CAIRQGAGGDNNEQFF
TRBJ1-1 few TRBV10-3 . 13 TGTGCCATCAGGGACAGTGGGAACACTGAAGCTTTCTTT CAIRDSGNTEAFF
TRBJ2-4 many TRBV25-1 . 16 TGTGCCAGCAGTGTCTCAGGAGGGGCGGCAGAAAACATTCAGTACTTC CASSVSGGAAENIQYF
TRBJ1-5 few TRBV7-8 TRBD1 16 TGTGCCAGCAGCAGCCGGACAGGGCGAGGCAATCAGCCCCAGCATTTT CASSSRTGRGNQPQHF
TRBJ2-1 few TRBV28 TRBD1 20 TGTGCCAGCAGTCCACTTACTGAGACAGGGGGCGCGGAGGCGGCCGATGAGCAGTTCTTC CASSPLTETGGAEAADEQFF
TRBJ2-7 few TRBV18 TRBD2 16 TGTGCCAGCTCCCCCGACCCGGGGGGAATATTCTACGAGCAGTACTTC CASSPDPGGIFYEQYF
TRBJ2-1 . TRBV5-1 . 14 TGCGCCAGCAGCTTTGAGGGTCTATACAATGAGCAGTTCTTC CASSFEGLYNEQFF
TRBJ2-7 few TRBV7-9 . 11 TGTGCCAGGGGAGTTGAGTGCGAGCAGTACTTC CARGVECEQYF
TRBJ2-5 . TRBV6-2/TRBV6-3 . 14 TGTGCCAGCAGTAAGACAGAGCCTCAGGAGACCCAGTACTTC CASSKTEPQETQYF
TRBJ2-3 few TRBV5-1 . 15 TGCGCCAGCAGCTTGGAACAGGCTTTCACAGATACGCAGTATTTT CASSLEQAFTDTQYF
TRBJ1-1 . TRBV7-2 . 15 TGTGCCAGCAGCTTAGAACAGGTCTTGAACACTGAAGCTTTCTTT CASSLEQVLNTEAFF
TRBJ2-1 few TRBV4-2 TRBD2 17 TGTGCCAGCAGCCGAGCTAGCGGGGGAAGCTCCTACAATGAGCAGTTCTTC CASSRASGGSSYNEQFF
TRBJ2-1 few TRBV4-3 TRBD2 17 TGCGCCAGCAGCCCGAGACTAGCGGGAAGCTCCTACAATGAGCAGTTCTTC CASSPRLAGSSYNEQFF
TRBJ2-3 few TRBV5-6 TRBD2 19 TGTGCCAGCAGCACGCCGGGACTAGCGGAAATTACTAGCACAGATACGCAGTATTTT CASSTPGLAEITSTDTQYF
TRBJ2-5 . TRBV28 TRBD2 14 TGTGCCAGCAGAGTTTACGGGAGGAGTGAGACCCAGTACTTC CASRVYGRSETQYF
TRBJ2-5 few TRBV20-1 . 14 TGCAGTGCTAGAGATTTAGTAGCTCGCGAGACCCAGTACTTC CSARDLVARETQYF
TRBJ2-5 many TRBV18 TRBD1 12 TGTGCCAGCTCAGACAGGGGGGAGACCCAGTACTTC CASSDRGETQYF
TRBJ2-1 . TRBV9 TRBD2 18 TGTGCCAGCAGCAAATATCCCTCAACTAGCGGACTCTACAATGAGCAGTTCTTC CASSKYPSTSGLYNEQFF
TRBJ2-5 . TRBV3-1 TRBD2 13 TGTGCCAGCAGCTTCGGACTAGCCGGGACCCAGTACTTC CASSFGLAGTQYF
TRBJ1-6 many TRBV10-1 TRBD1 13 TGCGCCAGCTCTGGACAGGGGATTTCACCCCTCCACTTT CASSGQGISPLHF
TRBJ2-2 few TRBV24-1 . 14 TGTGCCACCAGTGATTCCCCGAAGATCGGGGAGCTGTTTTTT CATSDSPKIGELFF
TRBJ2-3 many TRBV7-6 TRBD2 16 TGTGCCAGCAGCACAGCGGGACTAGTCGCGACAGATACGCAGTATTTT CASSTAGLVATDTQYF
TRBJ2-3 few TRBV20-1 . 13 TGCAGTGCTCGCAGCGGGTGGACAGATACGCAGTATTTT CSARSGWTDTQYF
TRBJ2-4 few TRBV4-2 TRBD2 15 TGTGCCAGCAGCCAGGACGGGAGGGCCGAGCACATTCAGTACTTC CASSQDGRAEHIQYF
TRBJ2-5 . TRBV12-3/TRBV12-4 TRBD2 14 TGTGCCAGCGAATCCGGGAGGGGGGGAGAGACCCAGTACTTC CASESGRGGETQYF
TRBJ2-2 . TRBV5-6 . 16 TGTGCCAGCAGCTTTCCCCTCCTAGCTGCCACCGGGGAGCTGTTTTTT CASSFPLLAATGELFF
TRBJ2-1 many TRBV7-9 . 12 TGTGCCAGCAGCGGGAGGACCGATGAGCAGTTCTTC CASSGRTDEQFF
TRBJ2-3 . TRBV19 . 14 TGTGCCAGTAGTATAGGGGGAGTTGGAGATACGCAGTATTTT CASSIGGVGDTQYF
TRBJ1-1 . TRBV29-1 . 13 TGCAGCGCTACCGACAGGAGGAACACTGAAGCTTTCTTT CSATDRRNTEAFF
TRBJ1-6 few TRBV9 . 17 TGTGCCAGCAGCGTCTCTCCTTCCGGGGGCGCGGGTTCACCCCTCCACTTT CASSVSPSGGAGSPLHF
TRBJ2-7 many TRBV4-3 . 13 TGCGCCAGCAGCCCGGGACGAGGCTACGAGCAGTACTTC CASSPGRGYEQYF
TRBJ1-2 few TRBV5-4 . 13 TGTGCCAGCAGCTATTCTAACTATGGCGGCTACACCTTC CASSYSNYGGYTF
TRBJ2-3 . TRBV12-3/TRBV12-4 . 13 TGTGCCAGCAGTCGTCTAACCCCCCATACGCAGTATTTT CASSRLTPHTQYF
TRBJ2-3 . TRBV7-2 TRBD2 17 TGTGCCAGCAGCTTTCGGACTAGCGGGATCAGCACAGATACGCAGTATTTT CASSFRTSGISTDTQYF
TRBJ1-5 few TRBV5-1 . 15 TGCGCCAGCAGCATGGACGGTTATAGCAATCAGCCCCAGCATTTT CASSMDGYSNQPQHF
TRBJ2-2 . TRBV7-9 . 14 TGTGCCAGCTGCTTAGGTGGGAACACCGGGGAGCTGTTTTTT CASCLGGNTGELFF
TRBJ2-4 few TRBV9 . 14 TGTGCCAGCAGCGTCAATGGGGAAAGGGACATTCAGTACTTC CASSVNGERDIQYF
TRBJ2-4 . TRBV6-2/TRBV6-3 TRBD1 15 TGTGCCAGCAGTTACTCAACAGGGGGCGTGAACATTCAGTACTTC CASSYSTGGVNIQYF
TRBJ2-3 few TRBV9 TRBD2 15 TGTGCCAGCAGCATCAGCGGGGGGGGCACAGATACGCAGTATTTT CASSISGGGTDTQYF
TRBJ1-3 . TRBV4-3 . 16 TGCGCCAGCAGCCTCACAAGATGGGGGGATGGAAACACCATATATTTT CASSLTRWGDGNTIYF
TRBJ1-1 few TRBV20-1 . 12 TGCAGTGCTAGGTTCGTGGGGGAAGAAGCTTTCTTT CSARFVGEEAFF
TRBJ2-7 once TRBV27 . 14 TGTGCCAGCAGTTTCGACGGGCTGACCTACGAGCAGTACTTC CASSFDGLTYEQYF
TRBJ2-7 . TRBV2 TRBD1 15 TGTGCCAGCACCAACGGGGACAGGGGGGGCTACGAGCAGTACTTC CASTNGDRGGYEQYF
TRBJ2-7 . TRBV7-8 TRBD2 14 TGTGCCAGCAGCTCTGCCGGGACTACCTACGAGCAGTACTTC CASSSAGTTYEQYF
TRBJ2-3 . TRBV6-5 . 14 TGTGCCAGCAGTTACGGGGTCAACACAGATACGCAGTATTTT CASSYGVNTDTQYF
TRBJ1-6 many TRBV6-1 TRBD1 16 TGTGCCAGCAGTCCGACCGGGACAGGCCATAATTCACCCCTCCACTTT CASSPTGTGHNSPLHF
TRBJ2-5 . TRBV6-1 . 14 TGTGCCAGCAGACTCCACAGGGATCAAGAGACCCAGTACTTC CASRLHRDQETQYF
TRBJ2-7 few TRBV20-1 . 13 TGCAGTGCTAGAGGGGAAACCACGTACGAGCAGTACTTC CSARGETTYEQYF
TRBJ2-2 . TRBV7-3 TRBD2 15 TGTGCCAGCAGCTTACTGGGACTAGGAACCGGGGAGCTGTTTTTT CASSLLGLGTGELFF
TRBJ2-5 few TRBV3-1 TRBD2 15 TGTGCCAGCAGCCAGAGACTAGCCGGAACTGAGACCCAGTACTTC CASSQRLAGTETQYF
TRBJ2-2 . TRBV5-5 . 15 TGTGCCAGCAGCTTAGCCAGGAGTTTGACCGGGGAGCTGTTTTTT CASSLARSLTGELFF